The 2 T cell receptor beta chains below come from one sample, sequenced in a study of blood T cell repertoires in COVID-19. Repertoires were generated with immunoSEQ multiplex PCR, while TCRdb's copy carries only in-frame clones and drops some. Of nearly 350,000 clones in the sample, around 80% were seen once. Sequences were obtained from peripheral blood. Source of these receptors: a man aged 30 to 45 with active or convalescent COVID-19.

The V call is TRBV6-1, the J call TRBJ2-2; 7 bases line up with TRBD2. The CDR3 runs 15 residues. Unmatched junction bases numbered 6, after V lost 2 bases and J lost 6 bases. Germline V lookup: CDR1 MNHNS, CDR2 SASEGT. In DNA form, the CDR3 reads TGTGCCAGCAGTGAAAGTGTGGGAGGGCCCGGGGAGCTGTTTTTT. Protein product: CASSESVGGPGELFF.

The chain couples TRBV3-1 (or the pseudogene TRBV3-2) to TRBJ1-2; no definite D call. Between the trimmed V and J ends, which lost 1 base and 4 bases, there was a span of 13 bases. CDR1 and CDR2 (germline): LGHDT, YNNKEL (reference sequence). The CDR3 is 15 amino acids. CDR3 sequence (DNA): TGTGCCAGCAGCCAAGTCGGGGAGGCAGTCTATGGCTACACCTTC. Amino acids: CASSQVGEAVYGYTF.